Shown below are 27 T cell receptor beta chains from a single sample sequenced in a study of T cells in Graves' hyperthyroidism and ophthalmopathy (dated by TCRdb to about 2019). Libraries were constructed by multiplex PCR. Sequencing relied on an Illumina HiSeq 2000. Amplification of TCR beta CDR3 regions was carried out from RNA transcripts. A first-round RT-PCR of the TCR CDR3 used the HTBI primer set with the Qiagen OneStep RT-PCR kit. Using fastp trimming at Q25 and MiXCR clonotype assembly, TCRdb reanalyzed the public sequencing data and kept in-frame beta chains. All rows with the same CDR3 protein become a single entry with the most common DNA and genes. The sample table records some 570,000 distinct CDR3 sequences; roughly 17% of these occur just once. The ten largest clones take up roughly 18% of the sample. Sequences were obtained from blood. These receptors originate from a woman in her late teens or twenties with Graves' ophthalmopathy.

The chain carries TRBV3-1 and TRBJ2-7; 15 nucleotides agree with TRBD2. This CDR3 spans 19 amino acids. V shed 2 bases, J shed 5 bases, and the junction held 13 bases outside the gene matches. Germline CDR1 LGHDT, CDR2 YNNKEL (reference sequence). The CDR3: CASSQLPGTSGRPGDEQYF. DNA for the CDR3: TGTGCCAGCAGCCAACTCCCCGGGACTAGCGGGAGGCCGGGGGACGAGCAGTACTTC.

This clonotype has ten or more counts. J is TRBJ2-3 and V is TRBV7-2, with TRBD2 matching 14 bases. There are 18 residues in the CDR3. V lost 4 bases, J lost 0 bases, and 6 bases stayed unmatched. Germline loops: CDR1 SGHTA, CDR2 FQGNSA. The CDR3 nucleotides are TGTGCCAGCAGCTCCGGGACTAGCGGGGGCACTAGCACAGATACGCAGTATTTT. It translates to CASSSGTSGGTSTDTQYF.

In its sample, this clonotype was seen many times. V and J are TRBV3-1 and TRBJ1-1; 7 nucleotides match TRBD1. This CDR3 contains 15 residues. V gave up 5 bases and J gave up 4 bases; unmatched junction bases: 10. The germline V gene encodes CDR1 LGHDT and CDR2 YNNKEL (reference sequence). For the CDR3, the DNA is TGTGCCAGCAGCGCTCAAGGGGGCGCGGGCACTGAAGCTTTCTTT. Translation: CASSAQGGAGTEAFF.

A word on this clonotype: A read error may be the cause here, since a much bigger clone is one base away. The chain is built from TRBV6-2 or TRBV6-3 and TRBJ1-2; a possible D gene is TRBD1 (6 bases). The V and J ends lost 11 bases and 4 bases respectively, with 23 bases between them. The CDR3 is made up of 15 amino acids. Germline V lookup: CDR1 MNHEY, CDR2 SVGEGT. The CDR3 here is CAGKIRNRDFYGYTF. Written as DNA, the CDR3 is TGTGCCGGCAAAATACGGAACAGGGACTTCTATGGCTACACCTTC.

The V gene is TRBV6-1, the J gene TRBJ1-5; D ambiguous. Trimming removed 3 bases from V and 7 bases from J, with 1 base in between. CDR3 size: 10 residues. Per the germline V gene, CDR1 is MNHNS and CDR2 is SASEGT. The CDR3 DNA is TGTGCCAGCAGTGACCAGCCCCAGCATTTT. Protein: CASSDQPQHF.

This clonotype came up a few times. The chain is built from TRBV9 and TRBJ2-7, with D maybe TRBD1 (5 bases). V was trimmed by 0 bases and J by 2 bases, leaving 15 bases between them. The CDR3 totals 16 residues. Germline assignment: CDR1 SGDLS and CDR2 YYNGEE. The CDR3 protein is CASSVGAGSFTYEQYF. In DNA form, the CDR3 reads TGTGCCAGCAGCGTAGGCGCAGGGTCCTTTACCTACGAGCAGTACTTC.

The chain combines TRBV4-1 with TRBJ2-1; 7 bases fit TRBD1. This CDR3 is 15 amino acids long. Germline V CDR1 and CDR2: MGHRA, YSYEKL. Trimming removed 0 bases from V and 7 bases from J; junction bases left unmatched: 6. The CDR3 nucleotides are TGCGCCAGCAGCCAAGAAACAGGGGTGAAGAATGAGCAGTTCTTC. Amino acid sequence: CASSQETGVKNEQFF.

The chain joins TRBV12-3 or TRBV12-4 to TRBJ2-5, with 7 bases that match TRBD2. This CDR3 comprises 13 residues. Trimming cost V 6 bases and J 7 bases; bases outside gene matches: 8. This CDR3 reads CASSLGGIGTQYF. In DNA, the CDR3 is TGTGCCAGCAGCCTGGGAGGGATTGGGACCCAGTACTTC.

This sequence joins TRBV6-2 or TRBV6-3 and TRBJ1-2, with 8 bases that match TRBD1. The CDR3 runs to 16 residues. V lost 0 bases, J lost 7 bases, and 10 bases stayed unmatched. Germline V lookup: CDR1 MNHEY, CDR2 SVGEGT. This chain's CDR3 is CASSYSTPTGAGGYTF. CDR3 nucleotides: TGTGCCAGCAGTTACTCCACCCCGACAGGGGCGGGTGGCTACACCTTC.

The chain uses TRBV11-2 and TRBJ2-1, with D maybe TRBD2 (6 bases). The CDR3 runs to 15 residues. The germline V and J ends were trimmed by 4 bases and 6 bases, with 16 bases remaining between them. The germline CDR1 and CDR2 sequences are SGHAT and FQNNGV. In DNA form, the CDR3 reads TGTGCCAGCAGCTGGAGCGGGCAAATGCGCAATGAGCAGTTCTTC. It encodes CASSWSGQMRNEQFF.

There are many counts of this clonotype. CDR3 nucleotides: TGTGCCAGTAGTGGGGGCGCCGTGAACACTGAAGCTTTCTTT. It codes for CASSGGAVNTEAFF. The chain uses TRBV19 and TRBJ1-1; D may be TRBD1 (6 bases). This CDR3 is 14 amino acids long. V was trimmed by 5 bases and J by 0 bases, leaving 10 bases between them. The germline V gene encodes CDR1 LNHDA and CDR2 SQIVND (reference sequence).

The genes are TRBV13 and TRBJ2-7; 11 bases map to TRBD2. Germline V CDR1 and CDR2: PRHDT, FYEKMQ (reference sequence). Germline trimming cut 5 bases from V and 4 bases from J; bases unmatched to any gene: 13. The CDR3 covers 17 residues. The CDR3 region is CASSTGTPGLAVYEQYF. The CDR3 DNA reads as TGTGCCAGCAGCACAGGGACACCGGGACTAGCGGTATACGAGCAGTACTTC.

This clonotype has more than one count but fewer than ten. A read error may be the cause here, since a much bigger clone is one base away. This chain uses TRBV11-3 with TRBJ2-1; the D gene could be TRBD1 or TRBD2 (5 bases each). This CDR3 has 14 amino acids. Germline CDR1 and CDR2: SGHNT and YENEEA. The CDR3 nucleotides are TGTGCCAGCAGCCCCGGAGAGGGGTACAATGAGCAGCTCTTC. Encoded protein: CASSPGEGYNEQLF. Supplemented by reference TRBV11-3 and TRBJ2-1, the full variable domain reads EAGVVQSPRYKIIEKKQPVAFWCNPISGHNTLYWYLQNLGQGPELLIRYENEEAVDDSQLPKDRFSAERLKGVDSTLKIQPAELGDSAVYLCASSPGEGYNEQLFGPGTRLTVL.

The chain combines TRBV7-9 with TRBJ1-1; the match to TRBD1 covers 9 bases. The CDR3 contains 16 residues. The germline CDR1 and CDR2 sequences are SEHNR and FQNEAQ (reference sequence). V was clipped by 5 bases and J by 6 bases; unmatched bases: 13. CDR3 in DNA: TGTGCCAGCAGCCCCACTTCCGGGACAGGGATCCCTGAAGCTTTCTTT. It is translated as CASSPTSGTGIPEAFF. The full variable domain, in which reference TRBV7-9 and TRBJ1-1 provide the parts outside the CDR3, is DTGVSQNPRHKITKRGQNVTFRCDPISEHNRLYWYRQTLGQGPEFLTYFQNEAQLEKSRLLSDRFSAERPKGSFSTLEIQRTEQGDSAMYLCASSPTSGTGIPEAFFGQGTRLTVV.

The V gene is TRBV7-4, the J gene TRBJ1-1; possibly TRBD1 for D (6 bases). The germline gives CDR1 SGHVT, CDR2 SQSDAQ. V was pared by 2 bases and J by 4 bases, with 20 bases between. CDR3 size: 17 residues. CDR3 region: CASSLSSRDNRGTEAFF. Written as DNA, the CDR3 is TGTGCCAGCAGCTTATCCTCCCGGGACAATCGGGGCACTGAAGCTTTCTTT.

This clonotype was counted only a few times. The gene calls are TRBV6-1 and TRBJ1-1; D perhaps matches TRBD1 (5 bases). With 3 bases removed from V and 6 bases from J, the gap between germline ends came to 11 bases. The germline V gene has CDR1 MNHNS and CDR2 SASEGT. The CDR3 runs to 13 residues. CDR3 sequence (DNA): TGTGCCAGCAGTGACCCCCGGGGGGCTGAAGCTTTCTTT. This gives the protein CASSDPRGAEAFF.

The CDR3 sequence is CASSPDRGISAEAFF. The DNA for the CDR3 is TGTGCCAGCAGCCCGGACAGGGGGATCAGCGCTGAAGCTTTCTTT. V usage is TRBV7-2 and J usage is TRBJ1-1; TRBD1 aligns across 10 bases. The CDR3 consists of 15 residues. Germline V CDR1 and CDR2: SGHTA, FQGNSA. V lost 5 bases, J lost 6 bases, and 9 bases stayed unmatched.

A word on this clonotype: A read error is possible here, since a much larger clone lies one base away. The chain joins TRBV7-9 to TRBJ2-1, with 10 bases fitting TRBD2. The CDR3 is made up of 16 amino acids. Per germline, CDR1 SEHNR and CDR2 FQNEAQ (reference sequence). The V segment lost 2 bases and the J segment 11 bases; nucleotides outside the gene matches: 12. The CDR3: CASSLPLSGGVNKQFF. CDR3 sequence (DNA): TGTGCCAGCAGCTTACCCCTCAGCGGGGGGGTGAATAAGCAGTTCTTC. Looking up the rest from reference TRBV7-9 and TRBJ2-1 gives the full variable domain: DTGVSQNPRHKITKRGQNVTFRCDPISEHNRLYWYRQTLGQGPEFLTYFQNEAQLEKSRLLSDRFSAERPKGSFSTLEIQRTEQGDSAMYLCASSLPLSGGVNKQFFGPGTRLTVL.

CDR3 bases: TGTGCCAGCAGCGGACCTGACAGGGGTGCTTTCTTT. Its protein product is CASSGPDRGAFF. The chain recombines TRBV9 with TRBJ1-1, with 8 bases identical to TRBD1. V lost 3 bases to trimming and J lost 11 bases; unmatched junction nucleotides: 6. The germline gives CDR1 SGDLS, CDR2 YYNGEE. The CDR3 has 12 residues. Filled out from reference TRBV9 and TRBJ1-1, the complete variable domain reads DSGVTQTPKHLITATGQRVTLRCSPRSGDLSVYWYQQSLDQGLQFLIQYYNGEERAKGNILERFSAQQFPDLHSELNLSSLELGDSALYFCASSGPDRGAFFGQGTRLTVV.

The table lists this clonotype with many counts. The chain combines TRBV7-2 with TRBJ1-2; tentative D call: TRBD1 (5 bases). The CDR3 totals 14 residues. V lost 1 base, J lost 1 base, and 7 bases lay in between. The V gene's germline CDR1 is SGHTA and CDR2 FQGNSA. CDR3 in DNA: TGTGCCAGCAGCTTAGGGGACCTTAACTATGGCTACACCTTC. The encoded protein is CASSLGDLNYGYTF. The variable domain in full, completed from reference TRBV7-2 and TRBJ1-2, reads GAGVSQSPSNKVTEKGKDVELRCDPISGHTALYWYRQSLGQGLEFLIYFQGNSAPDKSGLPSDRFSAERTGGSVSTLTIQRTQQEDSAVYLCASSLGDLNYGYTFGSGTRLTVV.

This clonotype was observed at least ten times. This chain uses TRBV2 with TRBJ1-6; TRBD1 agrees at 9 bases. This CDR3 contains 15 residues. Looked up from germline, CDR1 is SNHLY and CDR2 is FYNNEI. V was clipped by 5 bases and J by 4 bases; unmatched bases: 3. The CDR3 DNA reads TGTGCCAGCAGTTGGGACAGGGATTATAATTCACCCCTCCACTTT. Amino acid sequence: CASSWDRDYNSPLHF.

A few counts support this clonotype. The chain is built from TRBV25-1 and TRBJ2-5, with D possibly being TRBD1 or TRBD2 (5 bases each). The CDR3 sequence is 20 residues long. Trimming shortened V by 3 bases and J by 2 bases, and 28 bases separated the two germline ends. In germline, CDR1 is MGHDK, CDR2 SYGVNS. In DNA form, the CDR3 reads TGTGCCAGCAGTGATGCGTTCGGAGGCAGGGCCAGTGTGAGACAAGAGACCCAGTACTTC. Its protein product is CASSDAFGGRASVRQETQYF.

The chain is built from TRBV28 and TRBJ1-2; D perhaps matches TRBD1 (5 bases). CDR1 MDHEN and CDR2 SYDVKM come from the germline V gene. The CDR3 loop spans 17 amino acids. V was shortened by 4 bases and J by 5 bases, with 23 bases between the two germline ends. CDR3 loop: CASSSPGSEGRRYGYTF. In DNA form, the CDR3 reads TGTGCCAGCAGTTCCCCCGGTTCGGAGGGACGAAGGTATGGCTACACCTTC.

The V and J genes are TRBV15 and TRBJ2-5; D gene unclear. This CDR3 contains 12 residues. V lost 3 bases, J lost 5 bases, and 7 bases lay in between. Germline-derived CDR1 and CDR2 are LNHNV and YYDKDF (reference sequence). The CDR3 coding sequence is TGTGCCACCAGCAGTTTACGGGAGACCCAGTACTTC. It is translated as CATSSLRETQYF.

This clonotype has at least ten counts. The DNA of the CDR3 is TGTGCCAGCAGCTTAGTGCTGAATTACAATGAGCAGTTCTTC. Residues: CASSLVLNYNEQFF. This rearrangement joins TRBV7-2 to TRBJ2-1; D is unresolved. V was cut by 1 base and J by 4 bases, with 8 bases left in between. The CDR3 extends over 14 amino acids. Germline CDR1 is SGHTA and CDR2 is FQGNSA.

By share, this clonotype counts as large (0.1 to 1%). The chain recombines TRBV7-8 with TRBJ1-2; no clear D. The germline CDR1 and CDR2 sequences are SGHVS and FQNEAQ. The CDR3 has 13 residues. Trimming left V 1 base short and J 8 bases short, with 11 bases between. The CDR3 nucleotides read TGTGCCAGCAGCTTAGAATTGAGGCGAGGCTACACCTTC. Amino acid sequence: CASSLELRRGYTF.

This clonotype was seen at least ten times. This chain connects TRBV11-2 to TRBJ2-1; 10 bases agree with TRBD2. The V and J ends lost 6 bases and 0 bases, in that order; junction bases with no gene match: 5. Germline V gene data show CDR1 as SGHAT and CDR2 as FQNNGV. The CDR3 extends over 16 amino acids. The chain's CDR3 is CASRSLAGNSYNEQFF. Here the CDR3 DNA reads TGTGCCAGCAGGTCACTAGCGGGAAACTCCTACAATGAGCAGTTCTTC.